The source of this T cell receptor (beta chain) is a study of regulatory T cells in long-lasting Graves disease. This clonotype showed up just a few times. Assembly of TCR beta libraries relied on iRepertoire HTBI primers together with Arm-PCR of CDR3 regions. TCRdb called the multiplex PCR reads again in MiXCR, with one record for every CDR3 protein. The data hold about 620,000 distinct CDR3 sequences, with approximately 15% observed a single time. As to time point: newly diagnosed GD, antithyroid drugs for less than 3 months. From PBMCs, RNA was extracted and then used to make the TCR library. These data were likewise used in another study, on T cells in Graves' hyperthyroidism and ophthalmopathy. Per that paper: Stable disease denoted Graves' hyperthyroidism without ophthalmopathy progression within 18 months. RT-PCR in the first round (using the HTBI primer set) targeted the TCR CDR3. A model built on 13 V-J features separated ophthalmopathy from stable hyperthyroidism.

Sequencing was performed on peripheral blood mononuclear cells (PBMCs), taken at new diagnosis, from a patient treated with antithyroid drugs. The receptor was isolated from a woman in her thirties with Graves disease.

The CDR3 DNA follows: TGTGCCTGGGGGATGGATAGGGGCTACACCTTC. Its translation: CAWGMDRGYTF. The chain uses TRBV30 and TRBJ1-2, with D unresolved. CDR1 and CDR2 from the germline V gene are GTSNPN and SVGIG (reference sequence). The ends were cut back, 5 bases at V and 8 bases at J, with 12 bases in the middle. The CDR3 has 11 residues.